This T cell receptor beta chain is from a study of CD8+CD57+ T cells in acquired aplastic anemia. This CDR3 region has 13 residues. From germline, CDR1 is LGHDT and CDR2 YNNKEL (reference sequence). J lost 8 bases, V lost 4 bases, and 7 bases had no gene match. In patients chosen for sequencing, flow cytometry had shown CD8+CD57+ cell expansion. Investigators profiled TCR beta VDJ and CDR3 from genomic DNA template. Each CDR3 protein gets one entry after TCRdb re-called the reads with MiXCR. The data hold some 92,000 distinct CDR3 sequences, with about 67% observed a single time. The specimen sequenced was sorted CD4+, CD8+, or CD8+CD57+ T cells (not recorded which) from PBMCs. V is TRBV3-1 and J is TRBJ1-2; 7 bases map to TRBD1. This clonotype originated in a human donor with aplastic anemia. CDR3 sequence: CASSPGDRYGYTF. The CDR3 DNA sequence: TGTGCCAGCAGCCCCGGGGACAGATACGGCTACACCTTC.